The 2 T cell receptor beta chains presented below share a single source sample, sequenced in a study of response to subunit inactivated influenza vaccine. In TCRdb, the RT-PCR reads were re-called with MiXCR into one record per CDR3 protein. The repertoire holds some 600,000 distinct CDR3 sequences, 14% seen once, with 6.5% to 8% in the top ten. The specimen comprised PBMCs from blood, sampled 14 days before vaccination. The source is a man over 45 who received an inactivated influenza vaccine.

The chain couples TRBV9 to TRBJ2-1; D might be TRBD2 (6 bases). Trimming stripped 3 bases from V and 0 bases from J, with 13 bases between. Germline assignment: CDR1 SGDLS and CDR2 YYNGEE. The CDR3 is 16 residues long. Here the CDR3 reads CASSGGGVASYNEQFF. In nucleotides, the CDR3 is TGTGCCAGCAGCGGGGGAGGAGTAGCCTCCTACAATGAGCAGTTCTTC.

This clonotype was picked up many times. This sequence joins TRBV2 and TRBJ1-4, with D unresolved. Deletions cut 3 bases from V and 16 bases from J, with 12 bases between. CDR3 length: 11 residues. Germline CDR1 is SNHLY and CDR2 is FYNNEI. CDR3 sequence (DNA): TGTGCCAGCAGTGATGGCTTCAGGCGGTTTTTT. Translation gives CASSDGFRRFF. The entire variable domain, with the rest obtained from reference TRBV2 and TRBJ1-4, is as follows: EPEVTQTPSHQVTQMGQEVILRCVPISNHLYFYWYRQILGQKVEFLVSFYNNEISEKSEIFDDQFSVERPDGSNFTLKIRSTKLEDSAMYFCASSDGFRRFFGSGTQLSVL.